This TCR beta chain was sequenced for a study of cytomegalovirus exposure and HLA in healthy donors. Points from the study as a whole: It was approximately 160 TCR beta chains that were listed as cytomegalovirus-associated.

This clone appeared a few times. Its antigen is currently unknown. Germline V lookup: CDR1 LNHDA, CDR2 SQIVND (reference sequence). This CDR3 spans 16 amino acids. Trimming shortened V by 7 bases and J by 5 bases, and 23 bases separated the two germline ends. The PCR used 60 Vbeta and 13 Jbeta primers. The table came from immunoSEQ multiplex PCR; TCRdb's copy has only in-frame clones and leaves some out. The profile shows fewer than 200,000 clones, around 83% of them singletons. This TCR was recovered from a girl aged 2-10 years in good health and CMV-seropositive. The genes are TRBV19 and TRBJ1-2; a possible D gene is TRBD1 (6 bases). Sequenced: PBMCs. In nucleotides, the CDR3 is TGTGCCAGTACGGTACAGGGTACTTACCCTGTGTATGGCTACACCTTC. Amino acids: CASTVQGTYPVYGYTF.